These T cell receptor beta chains were read from a single sample in a study of blood T cell repertoires in COVID-19. Profiled with immunoSEQ multiplex PCR; TCRdb holds only in-frame clones, not every one. Of a few hundred thousand clones listed, approximately 86% are singletons. Sequenced input: PBMCs or T cells enriched from blood (not recorded which). The source of these receptors is a woman in her twenties or thirties who had recovered from COVID-19. The CDR3 runs from the conserved cysteine through the conserved F or W. A D gene is named only where the DNA matches it firmly. A row's size may be missing; if present it is once, few, many or a size class.

NA,TRBD1,TRBJ2-7,TRBV6-2/TRBV6-3,TGTGCCAGCAGTCAAAAGACAGGGACGCAGCACGAGCAGTACTTC,CASSQKTGTQHEQYF
NA,NA,TRBJ1-2,TRBV3-1/TRBV3-2,TGTGCCAGCAGCCAAGCCCCGGTCTACTATGGCTACACCTTC,CASSQAPVYYGYTF
NA,NA,TRBJ1-2,TRBV19,TGTGCCAGCAGAAAACAGGCTAACTATGGCTACACCTTC,CASRKQANYGYTF
NA,NA,TRBJ1-2,TRBV5-1,TGCGCCAGCGGCCCGACGGTAGGGCCACAAGGGGATGGCTACACCTTC,CASGPTVGPQGDGYTF
NA,NA,TRBJ1-5,TRBV6-5,TGTGCCAGCAGTTCCTCCCTCCGGGTAGTTAATCAGCCCCAGCATTTT,CASSSSLRVVNQPQHF
NA,TRBD1,TRBJ1-5,TRBV19,TGTGCCAGTAGTCCCCACAGGGGGGGAACCGGTCAGCCCCAGCATTTT,CASSPHRGGTGQPQHF
NA,TRBD2,TRBJ2-1,TRBV3-1/TRBV3-2,TGTGCCACCCTAGCGGGAGGTAGGAATGAGCAGTTCTTC,CATLAGGRNEQFF
once,NA,TRBJ2-7,TRBV7-9,TGTGCCAGCAGCCAGGACAGTCACGCCTACGAGCAGTACTTC,CASSQDSHAYEQYF
NA,NA,TRBJ1-2,TRBV14,TGTGCCAGCAGCCAAGATCCCCGGCAGGGTACGCGAGGCTACACCTTC,CASSQDPRQGTRGYTF
once,NA,TRBJ2-7,TRBV4-2,TGTGCCAGCAGCCAAGGTGGGACACTAAGCTACGAGCAGTACTTC,CASSQGGTLSYEQYF